This T cell receptor (beta chain) was sequenced during a study of cytomegalovirus exposure and HLA in healthy donors. Study-level background: Out of about 410 genotyped donors, around 80% belonged to the Caucasian-associated ancestry cluster.

Regarding the study as a whole: The HLA-A and HLA-B alleles of most subjects were reportedly predicted accurately from TCR beta sequences. A previous analysis found most TCR beta V segments productive roughly 87% or roughly 30% of the time. A later analysis reportedly found that, within productive TCRs, an Asian-associated ancestry cluster had fewer N-insertions than the mean observed across the roughly 670 donors.

The germline V and J ends were trimmed by 6 bases and 7 bases, with 13 bases remaining between them. This CDR3 contains 13 residues. Germline CDR1 and CDR2: MNHEY and SMNVEV (reference sequence). In the PCR, 60 Vbeta and 13 Jbeta primers were used. This table comes from immunoSEQ multiplex PCR, and its TCRdb copy is limited to in-frame clones, with some not included. Counted here are 100,000 or so clones, about four fifths occurring once; the ten biggest clones make up approximately 10%. Regarding this clone: Its cognate antigen is unknown.

The receptor comes from a human donor in good health. Sequencing used PBMCs. J is TRBJ2-1 and V is TRBV27; D is unclear. CDR3 region: CASRYQARNEQFF. CDR3 coding DNA: TGTGCCAGCAGATACCAGGCTCGGAATGAGCAGTTCTTC.